This T cell receptor beta chain was found in a study of blood T cell repertoires in COVID-19. Turning to the study itself: T cells, B-cell-depleted T cells, or PBMCs supplied cDNA or gDNA.

In the authors' workflow: From reference gene primer amplification, estimates of nucleated cell counts were derived. Sequenced by immunoSEQ multiplex PCR; TCRdb stores in-frame clones only, minus some. Clone size and V and J calls were adopted from that table, with D and trimming inferred from the DNA. Of some 45,000 clones listed, about four fifths were seen once; the top ten hold approximately 8.3%. This clone showed up just a few times. V shed 4 bases and J 9 bases; nucleotides not matched to a gene: 9. Germline V lookup: CDR1 SGHTS, CDR2 YDEGEE. CDR3 length: 16 amino acids. The chain couples TRBV5-8 to TRBJ1-6; 11 nucleotides align to TRBD1. The sample taken for sequencing was peripheral blood. This receptor was taken from a man in his sixties with acute or convalescent COVID-19. In nucleotides, the CDR3 is TGTGCCAGCAGCGCCCGTAGGGGACAGGGGGGTTCACCCCTCCACTTT. It translates to CASSARRGQGGSPLHF.